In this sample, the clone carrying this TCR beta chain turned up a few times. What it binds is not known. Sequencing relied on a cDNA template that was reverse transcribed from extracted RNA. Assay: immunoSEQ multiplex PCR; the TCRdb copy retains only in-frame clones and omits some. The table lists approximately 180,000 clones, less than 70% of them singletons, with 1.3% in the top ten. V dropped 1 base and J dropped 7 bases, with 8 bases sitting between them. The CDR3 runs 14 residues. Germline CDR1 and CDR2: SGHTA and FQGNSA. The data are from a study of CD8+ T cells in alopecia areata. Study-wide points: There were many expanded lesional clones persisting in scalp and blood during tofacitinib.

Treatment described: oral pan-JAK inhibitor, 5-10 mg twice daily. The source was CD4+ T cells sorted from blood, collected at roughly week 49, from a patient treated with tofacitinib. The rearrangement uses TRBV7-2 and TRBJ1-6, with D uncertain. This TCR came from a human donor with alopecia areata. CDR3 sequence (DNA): TGTGCCAGCAGCTTAGACTCAGGAAATTCACCCCTCCACTTT. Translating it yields CASSLDSGNSPLHF.